The rows below give T cell receptor beta chains drawn from one sample of a study of cytomegalovirus exposure and HLA in healthy donors. Produced via immunoSEQ multiplex PCR; TCRdb's table is partial and in-frame only. The sample has some 200,000 clones; 80% to 85% are singletons. Sequenced input: PBMCs. These receptors came from a young woman in good health and CMV-seronegative. Each CDR3 is given with its conserved first and last residue. A D gene is named only where the DNA matches it firmly. Not every row has a clone size; where given, it reads once, few, many or a size class.

d_call,clone_size,v_call,j_call,cdr3_nt,cdr3_aa
TRBD1,.,TRBV10-3,TRBJ2-4,TGTGCCATCAGTGCGCAGGGGGCCGGTAACATTCAGTACTTC,CAISAQGAGNIQYF
.,.,TRBV21-1,TRBJ1-2,TGTGCCAGCAACCCCCAGGGACAGGACACCTTC,CASNPQGQDTF
.,.,TRBV6-1,TRBJ1-5,TGTGCCAGCATTGAAGGACTCGGGGGTTATAGCAATCAGCCCCAGCATTTT,CASIEGLGGYSNQPQHF
.,once,TRBV5-1,TRBJ1-1,TGCGCCAGCAGCAAGGACCTCAGGGGACTGAACACTGAAGCTTTCTTT,CASSKDLRGLNTEAFF
.,.,TRBV11-2,TRBJ2-3,TGTGCCAGCAGCTTAGTCACAGGGTGGACAGATACGCAGTATTTT,CASSLVTGWTDTQYF
TRBD2,.,TRBV6-1,TRBJ2-1,TGTGCCAGCATGAGCCCTAGCGGGGGGGCTCTTGAGCAGTTCTTC,CASMSPSGGALEQFF
.,.,TRBV29-1,TRBJ2-2,TGCAGCGTTGATGGGCAGCTCGCGAACACCGGGGAGCTGTTTTTT,CSVDGQLANTGELFF
TRBD1,.,TRBV5-1,TRBJ2-7,TGCGCCAGCAGCCTGAGACAGGGGGCAGGATACGAGCAGTACTTC,CASSLRQGAGYEQYF
TRBD2,.,TRBV5-1,TRBJ2-2,TGCGCCAGCAGCTTGGCGGGGGGTCCCGGGGAGCTGTTTTTT,CASSLAGGPGELFF
.,.,TRBV29-1,TRBJ2-4,TGCAGCGCCCGAAGGGGGGGGGAAAACATTCAGTACTTC,CSARRGGENIQYF
.,.,TRBV18,TRBJ1-2,TGTGCCAGCTCCCCTGGCGGAGGAGCTAACTATGGCTACACCTTC,CASSPGGGANYGYTF
.,.,TRBV27,TRBJ2-2,TGTGCCAGCACCCTCGTTTGGGGCGCCGGGGAGCTGTTTTTT,CASTLVWGAGELFF
.,.,TRBV6-5,TRBJ2-7,TGTGCCAGCAGTTACCAAGCGCCGCCGGGCTACGAGCAGTACTTC,CASSYQAPPGYEQYF
.,.,TRBV14,TRBJ1-2,TGTGCCAGCAGCCAAGACCCCCGGGGCTACACCTTC,CASSQDPRGYTF
TRBD1,once,TRBV5-1,TRBJ1-6,TGCGCCAGCAGCCCGGAGTTCGGGACAGGGTATTCACCCCTCCACTTT,CASSPEFGTGYSPLHF
.,.,TRBV19,TRBJ2-7,TGTGCCAGTAGTATCGGGTCTCGAGAGCAGTACTTC,CASSIGSREQYF
TRBD1,few,TRBV6-5,TRBJ1-1,TGTGCCAGCTCGATATTCGGGACAGGGAGCACTGAAGCTTTCTTT,CASSIFGTGSTEAFF
.,.,TRBV5-1,TRBJ2-7,TGCGCCAGCAGCTCGGGACAAAACCACGAGCAGTACTTC,CASSSGQNHEQYF
.,once,TRBV7-6,TRBJ2-3,TGTGCCAGCAGCCTACTAGATAGTTCAGATACGCAGTATTTT,CASSLLDSSDTQYF
.,.,TRBV4-2,TRBJ1-4,TGTGCCAGCAGCCAAGTTGGGGGCGTTAGTGAAAAACTGTTTTTT,CASSQVGGVSEKLFF
TRBD1,.,TRBV18,TRBJ1-1,TGTGCCAGCTCACCTGGACAGGGGTACACTGAAGCTTTCTTT,CASSPGQGYTEAFF
TRBD2,.,TRBV6-5,TRBJ2-4,TGTGCCAGCAGTTTCTCTAGCGGGAGGATGAACATTCAGTACTTC,CASSFSSGRMNIQYF
TRBD1,.,TRBV28,TRBJ1-2,TGTGCCAGCAGTTTACAGGGGGCGCTTGGCTACACCTTC,CASSLQGALGYTF
.,.,TRBV19,TRBJ2-7,TGTGCCAGTAGTATATTCGCGGGCTACGAGCAGTACTTC,CASSIFAGYEQYF
TRBD2,.,TRBV7-3,TRBJ2-1,TGTGCCAGCAGCATACCGGGACTAGCGAACAATGAGCAGTTCTTC,CASSIPGLANNEQFF
.,.,TRBV6-5,TRBJ2-3,TGTGCCAGCAGTTACTCGGGACAACCTTATACGCAGTATTTT,CASSYSGQPYTQYF
TRBD2,.,TRBV5-4,TRBJ2-3,TGTGCCAGCAGAAAAGCGGGAGTTGAAACAGATACGCAGTATTTT,CASRKAGVETDTQYF
.,.,TRBV19,TRBJ2-3,TGTGCCAGTAGTATAGGCCTTCCGCGAGATACGCAGTATTTT,CASSIGLPRDTQYF
.,.,TRBV7-9,TRBJ2-5,TGTGCCAGCAGCTTCATTTCCCAAGAGACCCAGTACTTC,CASSFISQETQYF
.,.,TRBV5-6,TRBJ2-1,TGTGCCAGCAGCTTGATTTGGGTAGTCGGGGACTCCTACAATGAGCAGTTCTTC,CASSLIWVVGDSYNEQFF
.,.,TRBV6-5,TRBJ1-3,TGTGCCAGCAGTTACTCCGGAGGGGCTGGAAACACCATATATTTT,CASSYSGGAGNTIYF
TRBD1,.,TRBV6-1,TRBJ2-7,TGTGCCAGCAGTGCGGGACAGGGGTCCTACGAGCAGTACTTC,CASSAGQGSYEQYF
.,.,TRBV27,TRBJ2-7,TGTGCCAGCAGTTTTCCAGGGCACGAGCAGTACTTC,CASSFPGHEQYF
TRBD1,.,TRBV7-8,TRBJ1-2,TGTGCCAGCAGCCCCAAGACAGGGGGAGTTGATGGCTACACCTTC,CASSPKTGGVDGYTF
TRBD2,.,TRBV18,TRBJ2-7,TGTGCCAGCTCACCACGTAGCGGGACCTACGAGCAGTACTTC,CASSPRSGTYEQYF
TRBD1,.,TRBV27,TRBJ1-6,TGTGCCAGCAGTTTACCGGGACAGGGATCACCCCTCCACTTT,CASSLPGQGSPLHF
.,.,TRBV7-2,TRBJ2-3,TGTGCCAGCAGCCTCGGAGATAGGCTAACAGATACGCAGTATTTT,CASSLGDRLTDTQYF
.,.,TRBV20-1,TRBJ2-7,TGCAGTGCCCTACAGTACTACGAGCAGTACTTC,CSALQYYEQYF
TRBD2,once,TRBV27,TRBJ2-3,TGTGCCAGCAGACTAGCGGGGGGCACAGATACGCAGTATTTT,CASRLAGGTDTQYF
TRBD1,.,TRBV7-6,TRBJ2-7,TGTGCCAGCAGCAGGGCGGGACAGGGGGGAACCTACGAGCAGTACTTC,CASSRAGQGGTYEQYF
.,once,TRBV2,TRBJ1-1,TGTGCCAGCAGTGATGACAGGAGAACTGAAGCTTTCTTT,CASSDDRRTEAFF
TRBD1,once,TRBV7-9,TRBJ2-2,TGTGCCAGCAGCCATCAGACAGGGTCGAACACCGGGGAGCTGTTTTTT,CASSHQTGSNTGELFF
.,.,TRBV5-6,TRBJ1-2,TGTGCCAGCAGCTTGCTAGACGCCTTCTATGGCTACACCTTC,CASSLLDAFYGYTF
TRBD1,.,TRBV29-1,TRBJ1-5,TGCAGCGCCCAGACAGGGGGCAGGAATCAGCCCCAGCATTTT,CSAQTGGRNQPQHF
TRBD2,.,TRBV7-2,TRBJ2-7,TGTGCCAGCAGCTTAGTGTCTAGCGGGATATACGAGCAGTACTTC,CASSLVSSGIYEQYF
TRBD1,.,TRBV19,TRBJ1-6,TGTGCCAGTACCTCCGGGACAGGGATGTGGTCACCCCTCCACTTT,CASTSGTGMWSPLHF
TRBD1,.,TRBV27,TRBJ1-2,TGTGCCAGCAGTTTACCGGGACAGCCCTATGGCTACACCTTC,CASSLPGQPYGYTF
TRBD2,.,TRBV18,TRBJ2-1,TGTGCCAGCTCACCCCATAGCGGGAAGAGCTCCTACAATGAGCAGTTCTTC,CASSPHSGKSSYNEQFF
.,.,TRBV27,TRBJ1-2,TGTGCCAGCAGCCCGGAATTTTTGGGGCTGTACTATGGCTACACCTTC,CASSPEFLGLYYGYTF
TRBD2,.,TRBV2,TRBJ2-2,TGTGCCAGCAGTGAACTAGCGGGAGACACCGGGGAGCTGTTTTTT,CASSELAGDTGELFF
TRBD1,.,TRBV5-1,TRBJ2-3,TGCGCCAGCAGCTCGGGACAGGGAATGCCAGATACGCAGTATTTT,CASSSGQGMPDTQYF
TRBD2,few,TRBV2,TRBJ2-3,TGTGCCAGCAGTGGAGTGGTGACTAGCGGGAGTAATACGCAGTATTTT,CASSGVVTSGSNTQYF
TRBD2,.,TRBV13,TRBJ2-1,TGTGCCAGCAGCACAATCCCGGGACTAGGCTACAATGAGCAGTTCTTC,CASSTIPGLGYNEQFF
TRBD1,.,TRBV27,TRBJ1-3,TGTGCCTCCAGTGAATCGGCAGGGGGCTGGACTATCTCTGGAAACACCATATATTTT,CASSESAGGWTISGNTIYF
TRBD1,once,TRBV5-1,TRBJ2-2,TGCGCCAGCAGTTCGACAGGGGGCTTTGGCACCGGGGAGCTGTTTTTT,CASSSTGGFGTGELFF
TRBD1,.,TRBV15,TRBJ2-7,TGTGCCACCGCGTCGGGCCTCCTACGGACAGGGGGATACGAGCAGTACTTC,CATASGLLRTGGYEQYF
TRBD1,.,TRBV7-9,TRBJ1-1,TGTGCCAGCAGCTCCATCGGACAGGGTAGGGCTGAAGCTTTCTTT,CASSSIGQGRAEAFF
.,.,TRBV10-3,TRBJ2-1,TGTGCCATCAGTCCTTTGGGCAGGGTTGGGTACAATGAGCAGTTCTTC,CAISPLGRVGYNEQFF